This is a list of T cell receptor beta chains from one sample in a study of blood T cells in healthy people across ages. TCRdb used MiXCR to reprocess the 5' RACE reads, holding one entry per CDR3 protein. The table has about 1.7 million distinct CDR3 sequences, roughly 27% seen once. Sequenced material: blood. All receptors come from a woman aged 25-40 years in good health. Each CDR3 is given with its conserved first and last residue. D genes are given only for firm matches. The size entry is marked missing in some rows and otherwise reads once, few, many or a size class.

abundance | j_gene | v_gene | d_gene | CDR3nt | CDR3aa
many | TRBJ1-5 | TRBV7-2 | NA | TGTGCCAGCAGCTTAGCGCTGGGGGGAGAGCAGCCCCAGCATTTT | CASSLALGGEQPQHF
once | TRBJ2-5 | TRBV2 | TRBD1 | TGTCCCAGCAGAGAGGGGGCGATGGGAGAGACCCAGTACTTC | CPSREGAMGETQYF
NA | TRBJ1-4 | TRBV12-3/TRBV12-4 | NA | TGTGCCAGCAGTTTCCAGGGCCAGAATGAAAAACTGTTTTTT | CASSFQGQNEKLFF
NA | TRBJ1-6 | TRBV18 | TRBD1 | TGTGCCAGCTCTGCAGGGACAGTTACACCCCTCCACTTT | CASSAGTVTPLHF
NA | TRBJ2-5 | TRBV25-1 | TRBD2 | TGTGCCAGCAGTGTGCCTGGCGGGAGGTCCGAGACCCAGTACTTC | CASSVPGGRSETQYF
many | TRBJ2-3 | TRBV7-9 | TRBD2 | TGTGCCAGCAGCTTAGTAGCGGGAGCGACAGATACGCAGTATTTT | CASSLVAGATDTQYF
NA | TRBJ2-5 | TRBV12-3/TRBV12-4 | NA | TGTGCCAACAGCTCGACAGGGAGGGTCCAAGAGACCCAGTACTTC | CANSSTGRVQETQYF
many | TRBJ2-1 | TRBV29-1 | NA | TGCAGCGTCGGGGGAAACCCCAATGAGCAGTTCTTC | CSVGGNPNEQFF
NA | TRBJ2-6 | TRBV25-1 | NA | TGTGCCAGCGCAAGAGGGACAAGTCGGGCCAACGTCCTGACTTTC | CASARGTSRANVLTF
few | TRBJ2-3 | TRBV3-1 | NA | TGTGCCAGCAGCCAACTGGGGGCGCAGGATACGCAGTATTTT | CASSQLGAQDTQYF
NA | TRBJ2-5 | TRBV2 | NA | TGTGCCAGCAAAAAAGGACTCCGGGGATCCCAAGAGACCCAGTACTTC | CASKKGLRGSQETQYF
NA | TRBJ1-5 | TRBV12-3/TRBV12-4 | NA | TGTGCCAGCAGAACAGGGAAACAGCCCCAGCATTTT | CASRTGKQPQHF
many | TRBJ2-7 | TRBV12-3/TRBV12-4 | NA | TGTGCCAGCAGTATACAGGGTTCTTCCTACGAGCAGTACTTC | CASSIQGSSYEQYF
few | TRBJ2-2 | TRBV20-1 | NA | TGCAGTGCAGTAGGGCTCGGCGCCGGGGAGCTGTTTTTT | CSAVGLGAGELFF
NA | TRBJ2-2 | TRBV9 | NA | TGTGCCAGCAGCCCAAGGACAGACGGCACCGGGGAGCTGTTTTTT | CASSPRTDGTGELFF
NA | TRBJ2-6 | TRBV4-1 | TRBD2 | TGCGCCAGCAGCCTTGGCCCACTAGCGGGGGTGGGTGGGGCCAACGTCCTGACTTTC | CASSLGPLAGVGGANVLTF
few | TRBJ2-2 | TRBV3-1 | TRBD2 | TGTGCCAGCAGCTCGACTAGCGGGGGAGACACCGGGGAGCTGTTTTTT | CASSSTSGGDTGELFF
few | TRBJ1-3 | TRBV7-8 | NA | TGTGCCAGCAGCCTCTCTCGACAGTCATCTGGAAACACCATATATTTT | CASSLSRQSSGNTIYF
NA | TRBJ2-5 | TRBV20-1 | TRBD2 | TGCAGTGCTAGAACGGGGGGAGGGGAGACCCAGTACTTC | CSARTGGGETQYF
few | TRBJ2-7 | TRBV7-2 | NA | TGTGCCAGCAGGGATCGGGGAGACTACGAGCAGTACTTC | CASRDRGDYEQYF
NA | TRBJ2-5 | TRBV2 | TRBD2 | TGTGCCTCAGGGGCCGCTAGCGGGCAAGAGACCCAGTACTTC | CASGAASGQETQYF
few | TRBJ2-7 | TRBV27 | NA | TGTGCCAGCAGTTCAACCGGTGGGACTTTCAACGAGCAGTACTTC | CASSSTGGTFNEQYF
NA | TRBJ2-2 | TRBV6-5 | NA | TGTGCCAGCAGTTACGAGGGCAGGTCAGGCACCGGGGAGCTGTTTTTT | CASSYEGRSGTGELFF
NA | TRBJ2-4 | TRBV5-6 | NA | TGTGCCAGCAGCTTGGCCTTGGAACAGGTCAAAAACATTCAGTACTTC | CASSLALEQVKNIQYF
few | TRBJ1-1 | TRBV14 | NA | TGTGCCAGCAGCCAACATACGGGAGCAACGAACACTGAAGCTTTCTTT | CASSQHTGATNTEAFF
few | TRBJ2-7 | TRBV5-1 | NA | TGCGCCAGCAGCTTGGAACAGCCTCCCTACGAGCAGTACTTC | CASSLEQPPYEQYF
few | TRBJ1-2 | TRBV20-1 | TRBD1 | TGCAGTGCTACGGGGGGGCAGGGGGCAGATGGCTACACCTTC | CSATGGQGADGYTF
few | TRBJ1-1 | TRBV4-1 | NA | TGCGCCAGCAGCCGCCTTCTGGAAATCGGGACTGAAGCTTTCTTT | CASSRLLEIGTEAFF
many | TRBJ2-1 | TRBV10-3 | NA | TGTGCCATCAGTGCCGGCAATGAGCAGTTCTTC | CAISAGNEQFF
few | TRBJ2-1 | TRBV5-6 | NA | TGTGCCAGCAGCGAGTTACAGGGAGTAGGGTACAATGAGCAGTTCTTC | CASSELQGVGYNEQFF
NA | TRBJ2-1 | TRBV20-1 | TRBD1 | TGCAGTGCTGGGGGACAGGGGGCTCGAAATGAGCAGTTCTTC | CSAGGQGARNEQFF
few | TRBJ2-1 | TRBV3-1 | NA | TGTGCCAGCAGCTTTAACTCCCTTGGCAATGAGCAGTTCTTC | CASSFNSLGNEQFF
many | TRBJ1-2 | TRBV12-3/TRBV12-4 | TRBD1 | TGTGCCAGCAGCGGGACAGGTTATGGCTACACCTTC | CASSGTGYGYTF
NA | TRBJ1-2 | TRBV6-6 | NA | TGTGTCAGCAGCTCGCTAGGCAGATCTAACTATGGCTACACCTTC | CVSSSLGRSNYGYTF
NA | TRBJ2-2 | TRBV29-1 | NA | TGCTGCGCCCTAGAGGGAGCGAACACCGGGGAGCTGTTTTTT | CCALEGANTGELFF
NA | TRBJ2-2 | TRBV10-2 | TRBD1 | TGCGCCAGCGGGGCAGGGGGCGCGAACACCGGGGAGCTGTTTTTT | CASGAGGANTGELFF
NA | TRBJ1-5 | TRBV27 | NA | TGTGCCAGCAGCAGTTGGACCAATAGCAATCAGCCCCAGCATTTT | CASSSWTNSNQPQHF
NA | TRBJ2-1 | TRBV24-1 | NA | TGTGCCACCAGTAATACAGACAACGAGCAGTTCTTC | CATSNTDNEQFF
many | TRBJ2-1 | TRBV24-1 | NA | TGTGCCACCAGTGATTTGCGTCAGGGCAATGAGCAGTTCTTC | CATSDLRQGNEQFF
many | TRBJ2-7 | TRBV7-6 | NA | TGTGCCAGCAGCGGGGGCTCCAACGAGCAGTACTTC | CASSGGSNEQYF
NA | TRBJ2-3 | TRBV7-9 | TRBD1 | TGTGCCAGCAGCTCAACGGACAGGGTATCTGATACGCAGTATTTT | CASSSTDRVSDTQYF
once | TRBJ1-1 | TRBV30 | NA | TGTGCCTGGAGTGTACTGGGGCGAGGGACTGAAGCTTTCTTT | CAWSVLGRGTEAFF
NA | TRBJ1-2 | TRBV7-2 | TRBD1 | TGTGCCAGCAGCCCCTGGGTGGGACAGAGCTTTCTCTATGGCTACACCTTC | CASSPWVGQSFLYGYTF
NA | TRBJ1-3 | TRBV12-3/TRBV12-4 | TRBD1 | TGTGCCAGCAGTTTAGCAGACAGGGTCTCGGGACTCTCTGGAAACACCATATATTTT | CASSLADRVSGLSGNTIYF
NA | TRBJ1-1 | TRBV5-1 | NA | TGCGCCAGCAGCTTGTGGGGGAGGGAGAACACTGAGGCTTTCTTT | CASSLWGRENTEAFF
many | TRBJ2-7 | TRBV20-1 | TRBD1 | TGCAGTGCTAACAAAGGGACAGGAGCTTACGAGCAGTACTTC | CSANKGTGAYEQYF
few | TRBJ2-7 | TRBV7-2 | NA | TGTGCCAGCAGCTATCTAGTTACCGAGCAGTACTTC | CASSYLVTEQYF
NA | TRBJ2-5 | TRBV6-6 | TRBD2 | TGTGCCACCCTGTTTGGTAGCGGGGGTATTGAGACCCAGTACTTC | CATLFGSGGIETQYF
few | TRBJ2-1 | TRBV20-1 | NA | TGCAGTGCCCCGGACACCGCCTACAATGAGCAGTTCTTC | CSAPDTAYNEQFF
many | TRBJ1-2 | TRBV29-1 | TRBD1 | TGCAGCGCTGAACCCCGGACAGGGAACTATGGCTACACCTTC | CSAEPRTGNYGYTF
NA | TRBJ1-6 | TRBV12-3/TRBV12-4 | NA | TGTGCCAGCAGTTCAATCCTTCGGGGTTCACCCCTCCACTTT | CASSSILRGSPLHF
few | TRBJ1-4 | TRBV20-1 | TRBD1 | TGCAGTGCTCTCCGGGACAGGGAAGGGTACGAAAAACTGTTTTTT | CSALRDREGYEKLFF
few | TRBJ2-3 | TRBV27 | TRBD2 | TGTGCCAGCAGTTTATCGGGGGTAGCGGGGGGGCAGGCAGATACGCAGTATTTT | CASSLSGVAGGQADTQYF